This record looks at one T cell receptor beta chain sequence and its context. The antigen is unknown. Each individual donor underwent a draw of about 9.9 milliliters of peripheral blood. Primers used in a second PCR of roughly 6 to 11 cycles were a sample-barcoded 5' primer and a J-beta primer mix. TCRdb fed the 5' RACE reads into MiXCR, producing one record per CDR3 protein. The repertoire has some 700,000 distinct CDR3 sequences, 20% to 25% of them found once; the top ten carry 22%. This sample is drawn from a study of blood T cells in healthy people across ages. General study results and limits: Strong correlation linked observed beta diversity and percent naive T cells. Aged donors had fewer naive CD4+ cells and lower diversity than long-lived donors. Among T cells, TCR beta diversity per million cells dropped roughly linearly as age rose.

V dropped 5 bases and J dropped 3; count of bases not matched to a gene: 11. The CDR3 runs to 18 residues. Germline CDR1 and CDR2: SGHVS and FNYEAQ. The sequenced sample was blood. The rearrangement links TRBV7-6 to TRBJ2-6; the match to TRBD1 covers 9 bases. This clonotype was obtained from a man aged 70-80 years in good health. For the CDR3, the DNA is TGTGCCAGCAGCCCACTAACAGGGGGCTATGGTGGGGCCAACGTCCTGACTTTC. Translating it yields CASSPLTGGYGGANVLTF.